The clone carrying this T cell receptor beta chain was picked up many times. Its target is not known. The sample originates from a study of T cells after yellow fever vaccination. Study-wide context: With SMART-Seq v4 Ultra Low Input, the fractions containing low cell numbers were prepared.

Findings of the study overall: Detected again after the booster were most primary-vaccination clones, at 95% to 98% CD4 and nearly 90% CD8. Some clonotypes, a small share, were shared between CD4 and CD8 compartments.

Germline-derived CDR1 and CDR2 are SEHNR and FQNEAQ (reference sequence). The CDR3 has 16 amino acids. V was clipped by 5 bases and J by 7 bases; unmatched bases: 7. TCRdb called the 5' RACE reads again in MiXCR, with one record for every CDR3 protein. The sample shows about 63,000 distinct CDR3 sequences, 6% to 7.5% of them seen only once. The sequence came from a man in his thirties or forties who received the YFV17D yellow fever vaccine. The sample in question was CD8+ T cells sorted from PBMCs, obtained 15 days after the yellow fever booster vaccination. This chain uses TRBV7-9 with TRBJ2-2; 13 nucleotides line up with TRBD2. CDR3 sequence (DNA): TGTGCCAGCAGCCCTAGGACTAGCGGGAGATTCGGGGAGCTGTTTTTT. This gives the protein CASSPRTSGRFGELFF.